These 23 T cell receptor beta chains were all obtained from the same sample, sequenced in a study of a mutant IDH1 vaccine in newly diagnosed glioma (dated by TCRdb to the early 2020s). The library was generated by the immunoSEQ multiplex PCR assay. The table comes from immuneACCESS by way of TCRdb, which keeps in-frame sequences with V and J called. Part of the clones is missing from these tables; in studies checked, under half for an unresolved V gene and the rest for unknown reasons. Within this sample are 40,000 or so clones, with roughly 92% of them counted one time only. In total, the top ten clones hold 2% to 3% of the sample. Read against the paper, the sample's time point label means: week 5, during vaccination. A 20-mer mutant IDH1 peptide at 300 micrograms in Montanide made up each vaccine dose, which was injected subcutaneously together with topical imiquimod. For these receptors, no antigen is known.

This sample comprised PBMCs, obtained from a glioma patient whose treatment included an IDH1 peptide vaccine. The receptors derive from a man aged 45-65 years with glioma.

The J gene is TRBJ2-1, the V gene TRBV7-8, with a weak D call TRBD2 (5 bases). The CDR3 is 14 residues long. Germline V gives CDR1 SGHVS, CDR2 FQNEAQ. Deletions cut 3 bases from V and 7 bases from J, with 13 bases between. CDR3 in DNA: TGTGCCAGCAGCTTGGGTCCGGGGTCGAATGAGCAGTTCTTC. Amino acid sequence: CASSLGPGSNEQFF.

The rearrangement uses TRBV4-3 and TRBJ1-2; D not resolved. Germline V gene sequence: CDR1 LGHNA, CDR2 YSLEER. V was trimmed by 2 bases and J by 1 base, leaving 23 bases between them. CDR3 length: 19 amino acids. The CDR3 sequence: CASSQLHRGPEVYNYGYTF. CDR3 coding DNA: TGCGCCAGCAGCCAACTTCATCGCGGGCCCGAAGTCTATAACTATGGCTACACCTTC.

J is TRBJ2-2 and V is TRBV18; 7 bases are a match to TRBD2. The junction had 20 bases not matched to a gene; V was cut back by 2 bases and J by 5 bases. Germline lookup yields CDR1 KGHSH and CDR2 LQKENI. CDR3 length: 20 amino acids. CDR3 loop: CASSPILGTNSPSPTGELFF. CDR3 coding DNA: TGTGCCAGCTCACCAATCCTCGGGACTAATTCCCCCTCCCCAACCGGGGAGCTGTTTTTT. Filled out from reference TRBV18 and TRBJ2-2, the complete variable domain reads NAGVMQNPRHLVRRRGQEARLRCSPMKGHSHVYWYRQLPEEGLKFMVYLQKENIIDESGMPKERFSAEFPKEGPSILRIQQVVRGDSAAYFCASSPILGTNSPSPTGELFFGEGSRLTVL.

V gene TRBV7-8 combines with J gene TRBJ2-2, with 7 positions matching TRBD2. Germline V gene sequence: CDR1 SGHVS, CDR2 FQNEAQ. The CDR3 has 16 amino acids. J lost 1 base, V lost 1 base, and 3 bases had no gene match. The CDR3 DNA is TGTGCCAGCAGCTTAGTTCCGGGAGGGAACACCGGGGAGCTGTTTTTT. The encoded protein is CASSLVPGGNTGELFF.

The chain combines TRBV6-1 with TRBJ2-3; D is undetermined. The V end was cut by 3 bases, the J end by 0 bases, with 7 bases between. The germline CDR1 and CDR2 sequences are MNHNS and SASEGT. The CDR3 extends over 14 amino acids. In DNA form, the CDR3 reads TGTGCCAGCAGTGATTTCGACAGCACAGATACGCAGTATTTT. This sequence encodes CASSDFDSTDTQYF.

Only a few counts were recorded for this clone. The chain joins TRBV28 to TRBJ2-1; 9 nucleotides match TRBD2. J was trimmed by 10 bases and V by 3 bases; bases with no gene match: 1. Germline assignment: CDR1 MDHEN and CDR2 SYDVKM. The CDR3 loop spans 12 amino acids. The CDR3 DNA reads as TGTGCCAGCAGTTTTAGCGGGGGCGAGCAGTTCTTC. Its protein product is CASSFSGGEQFF.

V usage is TRBV29-1 and J usage is TRBJ2-2; the match to TRBD1 covers 10 bases. This CDR3 is built from 14 residues. Trimming took 6 bases from V and 4 from J; bases not matched to a gene: 5. CDR1 is SQVTM and CDR2 is ANQGSEA in the germline V gene. The CDR3 spells CSVRDRGPTGELFF. The CDR3 nucleotides are TGCAGCGTCCGGGACAGGGGTCCCACCGGGGAGCTGTTTTTT.

This clone has a single count. The genes are TRBV9 and TRBJ1-1, with D perhaps matching TRBD1 (6 bases). Germline V gene lookup returns CDR1 SGDLS and CDR2 YYNGEE. V was shortened by 4 bases and J by 0 bases, with 13 bases between the two germline ends. CDR3 length: 15 residues. The CDR3 protein is CASSPTTGVNTEAFF. CDR3 bases: TGTGCCAGCAGCCCCACGACAGGAGTGAACACTGAAGCTTTCTTT.

CDR3: CASSERFTGTPAADTEAFF. CDR3 coding DNA: TGTGCCAGCAGTGAGCGTTTTACCGGGACACCGGCCGCAGACACTGAAGCTTTCTTT. The rearrangement joins TRBV6-1 to TRBJ1-1; tentatively, D is TRBD1 (6 bases). Germline lookup yields CDR1 MNHNS and CDR2 SASEGT. The CDR3 has 19 residues. V lost 3 bases and J lost 3, with 26 bases in between.

V and J are TRBV27 and TRBJ1-2; no clear D. This CDR3 is built from 13 residues. The germline gives CDR1 MNHEY, CDR2 SMNVEV (reference sequence). Trimming pared 2 bases from V and 5 bases from J, leaving 9 bases between. CDR3 residues: CASSLRGGYGYTF. The CDR3, as DNA: TGTGCCAGCAGTTTACGGGGTGGGTATGGCTACACCTTC.

The CDR3 sequence is CATSRARNSGANVLTF. CDR3 nucleotides: TGTGCCACCAGCAGAGCTCGTAATTCTGGGGCCAACGTCCTGACTTTC. The V and J genes are TRBV15 and TRBJ2-6; D unclear. The CDR3 is made up of 16 amino acids. V was pared by 1 base and J by 1 base, with 8 bases between. The germline V gene has CDR1 LNHNV and CDR2 YYDKDF (reference sequence).

The V and J genes are TRBV18 and TRBJ2-2; the D gene is possibly TRBD2 (5 bases). Germline V gene lookup returns CDR1 KGHSH and CDR2 LQKENI. The germline V and J ends were trimmed by 5 bases and 10 bases, with 14 bases remaining between them. This CDR3 region has 13 residues. The CDR3 DNA follows: TGTGCCAGCTCATCAGACACGAGGGAGGAGCTGTTTTTT. The encoded protein is CASSSDTREELFF.

V usage is TRBV7-2 and J usage is TRBJ2-7; D is unclear. V was cut by 1 base and J by 2 bases, with 9 bases left in between. CDR1 SGHTA and CDR2 FQGNSA come from the germline V gene. The CDR3 spans 14 residues. CDR3 DNA: TGTGCCAGCAGCTTAGTCGGCAGCACCTACGAGCAGTACTTC. The encoded protein is CASSLVGSTYEQYF.

V and J are TRBV7-9 and TRBJ2-3, with 12 bases aligning to TRBD1. CDR1 and CDR2 (germline): SEHNR, FQNEAQ (reference sequence). The length of the CDR3 is 15 residues. V lost 4 bases to trimming and J lost 6 bases; unmatched junction nucleotides: 5. Here the CDR3 DNA reads TGTGCCAGCAGCTCCGGGACAGGGGGCTGGGATACGCAGTATTTT. It codes for CASSSGTGGWDTQYF.

This clone was recorded once. The V and J genes are TRBV7-2 and TRBJ2-5; no definite D call. V lost 5 bases to trimming and J lost 2 bases, with 3 bases between them. Germline V gene data show CDR1 as SGHTA and CDR2 as FQGNSA. The CDR3 consists of 11 residues. The CDR3 protein is CASSRQETQYF. Here the CDR3 DNA reads TGTGCCAGCAGCCGGCAAGAGACCCAGTACTTC. Together with reference TRBV7-2 and TRBJ2-5, the CDR3 gives the full variable domain: GAGVSQSPSNKVTEKGKDVELRCDPISGHTALYWYRQSLGQGLEFLIYFQGNSAPDKSGLPSDRFSAERTGGSVSTLTIQRTQQEDSAVYLCASSRQETQYFGPGTRLLVL.

The chain is built from TRBV28 and TRBJ1-5; perhaps TRBD1 as D (6 bases). Germline V gene lookup returns CDR1 MDHEN and CDR2 SYDVKM. This CDR3 is 18 amino acids long. V dropped 2 bases and J dropped 4 bases, with 21 bases sitting between them. The CDR3 coding sequence is TGTGCCAGCAGTTTAGGATCCTATAAGGGACAACGGAATCAGCCCCAGCATTTT. This translates into CASSLGSYKGQRNQPQHF.

The chain combines TRBV11-2 with TRBJ1-4; perhaps TRBD1 as D (5 bases). The CDR3 has 16 residues. The V gene lost 4 bases and the J gene lost 3 bases, with 15 bases spanning the gap. Germline lookup yields CDR1 SGHAT and CDR2 FQNNGV. The CDR3 DNA reads as TGTGCCAGCAGCTCCTTTGGGGGTGGGTCTAATGAAAAACTGTTTTTT. Translating gives CASSSFGGGSNEKLFF.

This chain uses TRBV27 with TRBJ2-5; D tentatively reads TRBD1 or TRBD2 (6 bases each). Trimming removed 5 bases at V and 5 bases at J, with 18 bases between. Germline values: CDR1 MNHEY, CDR2 SMNVEV (reference sequence). CDR3 length: 15 amino acids. The CDR3 DNA sequence: TGTGCCAGCAGTGCCGAGGGGGGCGGGTGGGAGACCCAGTACTTC. As protein: CASSAEGGGWETQYF.

V is TRBV28 and J is TRBJ1-5; 9 bases align to TRBD1. The germline gives CDR1 MDHEN, CDR2 SYDVKM. The J segment lost 3 bases and the V segment lost 2 bases, leaving 11 bases of the junction unmatched. This CDR3 spans 18 amino acids. The CDR3 here is CASSLPFTGGADNQPQHF. The CDR3 DNA sequence: TGTGCCAGCAGTTTACCCTTCACAGGGGGCGCAGACAATCAGCCCCAGCATTTT.

The rearrangement uses TRBV6-1 and TRBJ1-5, with D perhaps TRBD1 (5 bases). CDR1 is MNHNS and CDR2 is SASEGT in the germline V gene. V was trimmed by 1 base and J by 6 bases, leaving 13 bases between them. This CDR3 is built from 15 residues. CDR3 region: CASSEGARGGQPQHF. Written as DNA, the CDR3 is TGTGCCAGCAGTGAAGGGGCACGGGGCGGTCAGCCCCAGCATTTT.

V is TRBV5-4 and J is TRBJ1-2; 8 nucleotides align to TRBD1. The germline CDR1 and CDR2 sequences are SGHNT and YYREEE (reference sequence). V lost 5 bases and J lost 6; bases outside the gene matches: 9. The CDR3 runs to 14 residues. CDR3 in amino acids: CASSSQGARDGYTF. In nucleotides, the CDR3 is TGTGCCAGCAGTTCTCAGGGGGCGCGGGATGGCTACACCTTC.

V is TRBV19 and J is TRBJ1-1, with D tentatively TRBD1 (5 bases). With 1 base removed from V and 4 bases from J, the gap between germline ends came to 7 bases. Germline V gives CDR1 LNHDA, CDR2 SQIVND (reference sequence). This CDR3 has 13 residues. The CDR3 nucleotides are TGTGCCAGTAGTATAGCGGGGACCACTGAAGCTTTCTTT. This translates into CASSIAGTTEAFF.

This chain connects TRBV5-4 to TRBJ2-7; 8 bases are a match to TRBD1. Looked up from germline, CDR1 is SGHNT and CDR2 is YYREEE (reference sequence). V trimming: 5 bases; J trimming: 6 bases; junction bases outside the gene matches: 13. This CDR3 spans 15 amino acids. The CDR3 loop is CASSLDRGYVAEQYF. The CDR3 nucleotides read TGTGCCAGCAGTCTAGACAGGGGTTACGTCGCCGAGCAGTACTTC.